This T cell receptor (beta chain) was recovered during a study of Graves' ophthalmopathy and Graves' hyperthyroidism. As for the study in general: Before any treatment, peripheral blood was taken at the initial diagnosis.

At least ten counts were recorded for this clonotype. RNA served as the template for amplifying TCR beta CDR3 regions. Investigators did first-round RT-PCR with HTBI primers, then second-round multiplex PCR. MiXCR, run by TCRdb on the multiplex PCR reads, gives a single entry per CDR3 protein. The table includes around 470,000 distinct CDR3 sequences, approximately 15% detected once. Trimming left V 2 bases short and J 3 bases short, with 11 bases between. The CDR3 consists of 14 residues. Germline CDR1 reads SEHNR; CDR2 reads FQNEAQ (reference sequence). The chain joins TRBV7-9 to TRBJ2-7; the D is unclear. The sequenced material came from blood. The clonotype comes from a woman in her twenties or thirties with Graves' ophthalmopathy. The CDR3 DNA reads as TGTGCCAGCAGCTTATCTGGGGTTAACTACGAGCAGTACTTC. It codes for CASSLSGVNYEQYF.